The 5 T cell receptor beta chains listed next were all sequenced from one sample in a study of blood T cell repertoires in COVID-19. Generated by immunoSEQ multiplex PCR, the TCRdb table keeps only in-frame clones and is missing some. This table holds approximately 230,000 clones, approximately 90% found once. Sequencing input: PBMCs or T cells enriched from blood (not recorded which). These receptors were collected from a man aged 40-49 years who had recovered from COVID-19.

The rearrangement uses TRBV27 and TRBJ2-7, with TRBD1 as a possible D gene (5 bases). Germline CDR1 MNHEY, CDR2 SMNVEV (reference sequence). Trimming pared 9 bases from V and 4 bases from J, leaving 19 bases between. CDR3 size: 14 residues. CDR3 nucleotides: TGTGCCAGTCGGTTGACAGTAAACCGGTACGAGCAGTACTTC. Translating gives CASRLTVNRYEQYF.

The chain has TRBV7-5 and TRBJ1-1; TRBD1 is the table's D call and was not checked against the DNA. TRBV7-5 is given as a pseudogene. The CDR3 contains 13 residues. CDR3 coding DNA: TGTGTCAGAAGACTCGAAGGGGGAACTGAAGCTTTCTTT. Translating gives CVRRLEGGTEAFF.

This CDR3 is CAIRLASTHEQYF. CDR3 DNA: TGTGCCATCAGGCTAGCCTCCACCCACGAGCAGTACTTC. The chain has TRBV10-3 and TRBJ2-7, with a possible D match to TRBD2 (5 bases). Trimming shortened V by 6 bases and J by 5 bases, and 14 bases separated the two germline ends. The germline gives CDR1 ENHRY, CDR2 SYGVKD. The CDR3 runs to 13 residues.

CDR3 in amino acids: CASSGTAGLAGADTQYF. CDR3 DNA: TGTGCCAGCAGCGGGACAGCGGGACTAGCAGGGGCAGATACGCAGTATTTT. The chain combines TRBV9 with TRBJ2-3; 9 bases are shared with TRBD2. CDR3 length equals 17 residues. Germline V lookup: CDR1 SGDLS, CDR2 YYNGEE. The ends lost 3 bases at V and 4 bases at J; junction bases unmatched: 12.

The CDR3 region is CASSLAIGRAGDSYEQYF. Here the CDR3 DNA reads TGTGCCAGCAGCTTAGCTATCGGGAGGGCGGGGGATTCCTACGAGCAGTACTTC. The chain has TRBV7-8 and TRBJ2-7; 8 bases fit TRBD2. The V segment lost 0 bases and the J segment 1 base; nucleotides outside the gene matches: 11. The CDR3 runs to 18 residues. Germline CDR1 reads SGHVS; CDR2 reads FQNEAQ.